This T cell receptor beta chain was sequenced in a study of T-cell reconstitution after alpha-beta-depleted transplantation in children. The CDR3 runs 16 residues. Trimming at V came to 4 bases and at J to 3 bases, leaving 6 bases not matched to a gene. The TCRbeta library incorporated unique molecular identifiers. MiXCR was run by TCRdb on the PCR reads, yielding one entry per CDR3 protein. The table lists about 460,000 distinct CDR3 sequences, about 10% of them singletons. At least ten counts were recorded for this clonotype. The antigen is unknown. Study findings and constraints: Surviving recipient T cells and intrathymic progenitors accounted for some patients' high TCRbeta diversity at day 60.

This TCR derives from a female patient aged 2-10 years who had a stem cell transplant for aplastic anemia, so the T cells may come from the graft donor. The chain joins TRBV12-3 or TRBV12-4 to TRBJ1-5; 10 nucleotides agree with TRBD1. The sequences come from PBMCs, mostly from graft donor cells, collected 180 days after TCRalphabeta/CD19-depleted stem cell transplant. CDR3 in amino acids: CASSSPDRGINQPQHF. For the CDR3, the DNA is TGTGCCAGCAGTTCGCCGGACAGGGGGATCAATCAGCCCCAGCATTTT.